Listed below are T cell receptor beta chains from one sample, sequenced in a study of long-term antiretroviral therapy in people with HIV. The repertoire was sequenced with immunoSEQ multiplex PCR; TCRdb's copy has only in-frame clones and lacks some. Of about 33,000 clones in the sample, more than 60% were seen once. The sample in question was unsorted PBMCs, obtained 2 years after starting antiretroviral therapy. These receptors originate from a woman in her forties or fifties with HIV. CDR3s include the opening cysteine and the closing phenylalanine or tryptophan. A D gene is named only where the DNA matches it firmly. Some rows mark clone size as missing; the rest say once, few, many or name a class of expanded clone.

V gene,D gene,J gene,clone size,CDR3 protein,CDR3 DNA
TRBV5-1,NA,TRBJ2-5,NA,CASSLVGIETQYF,TGCGCCAGCAGCTTAGTTGGTATTGAGACCCAGTACTTC
TRBV5-1,TRBD2,TRBJ2-5,NA,CASSLSAGYQETQYF,TGCGCCAGCAGCTTGTCAGCGGGGTACCAAGAGACCCAGTACTTC
TRBV6-5,NA,TRBJ2-6,NA,CASSYRADGANVLTF,TGTGCCAGCAGTTATCGCGCGGATGGGGCCAACGTCCTGACTTTC
TRBV28,NA,TRBJ2-7,NA,CASGVGRAYEQYF,TGTGCCAGCGGCGTGGGCAGGGCCTACGAGCAGTACTTC
TRBV18,NA,TRBJ2-7,NA,CASSPVVATSRFSYEQYF,TGTGCCAGCTCACCTGTAGTGGCGACCAGCCGATTCTCCTACGAGCAGTACTTC
TRBV18,NA,TRBJ2-7,once,CASSPGVGATYEQYF,TGTGCCAGCTCACCCGGGGTAGGGGCAACCTACGAGCAGTACTTC
TRBV4-1,TRBD1,TRBJ1-1,NA,CASSLPGQGLGRTEAFF,TGCGCCAGCAGCCTACCGGGACAGGGTCTCGGGAGGACTGAAGCTTTCTTT
TRBV5-5,TRBD1,TRBJ2-7,NA,CASSWRGTGISYEQYF,TGTGCCAGCAGCTGGAGGGGGACAGGGATATCCTACGAGCAGTACTTC
TRBV7-9,TRBD1,TRBJ1-2,NA,CASSLERDSYGYTF,TGTGCCAGCAGCTTAGAAAGGGACAGCTATGGCTACACCTTC
TRBV6-1,NA,TRBJ1-5,NA,CASSRDVQPQHF,TGTGCCAGCAGCCGGGACGTTCAGCCCCAGCATTTT
TRBV4-1,TRBD1,TRBJ1-2,NA,CASSQVFPGQEDYTF,TGCGCCAGCAGCCAAGTATTTCCGGGACAGGAGGACTATACCTTC
TRBV15,NA,TRBJ2-2,NA,CATRHGGTTGELFF,TGTGCCACCAGGCATGGGGGGACCACCGGGGAGCTGTTTTTT
TRBV30,NA,TRBJ2-2,NA,CAWSVGGELFF,TGTGCCTGGAGTGTGGGCGGGGAGCTGTTTTTT
TRBV7-9,NA,TRBJ2-1,NA,CASSPHFTAYNEQFF,TGTGCCAGCAGCCCCCATTTTACCGCTTACAATGAGCAGTTCTTC
TRBV20-1,NA,TRBJ2-5,NA,CSVSRRETQYF,TGCAGTGTTAGTCGAAGAGAGACCCAGTACTTC
TRBV5-1,NA,TRBJ2-2,few,CASSLASGITGELFF,TGCGCCAGCAGCTTGGCCTCGGGGATCACCGGGGAGCTGTTTTTT
TRBV5-1,NA,TRBJ1-6,NA,CASSWDGYNSPLHF,TGCGCCAGCAGCTGGGACGGATATAATTCACCCCTCCACTTT
TRBV28,NA,TRBJ1-2,NA,CASSSTLTGENYGYTF,TGTGCCAGCAGTTCGACCCTGACGGGCGAGAACTATGGCTACACCTTC
TRBV30,NA,TRBJ1-4,NA,CAWSALNRGKLFF,TGTGCCTGGAGTGCCCTTAACCGGGGAAAACTGTTTTTT
TRBV11-2,NA,TRBJ2-7,NA,CASSRLTKPPNEQYF,TGTGCCAGCAGCCGCCTGACTAAGCCTCCTAACGAGCAGTACTTC
TRBV7-8,TRBD2,TRBJ2-5,NA,CASSVSGGYQETQYF,TGTGCCAGCAGCGTTAGCGGGGGGTACCAAGAGACCCAGTACTTC
TRBV20-1,NA,TRBJ1-1,few,CSVQGNTEAFF,TGCAGTGTCCAGGGAAACACTGAAGCTTTCTTT
TRBV11-3,NA,TRBJ2-3,once,CASSLDEADTQYF,TGTGCCAGCAGCTTAGATGAGGCAGATACGCAGTATTTT
TRBV7-9,NA,TRBJ1-4,NA,CASSLLKNEKLFF,TGTGCCAGCAGCTTATTGAAGAATGAAAAACTGTTTTTT
TRBV30,TRBD1,TRBJ2-1,NA,CAWSVGTGAYNEQFF,TGTGCCTGGAGTGTTGGGACAGGGGCCTACAATGAGCAGTTCTTC
TRBV13,NA,TRBJ2-3,NA,CASSTGTTPDTQYF,TGTGCCAGCAGCACCGGGACCACCCCTGATACGCAGTATTTT
TRBV27,TRBD1,TRBJ1-5,NA,CASSFGQGQPQHF,TGTGCCAGCAGTTTTGGACAGGGGCAGCCCCAGCATTTT
TRBV7-6,NA,TRBJ2-5,NA,CASSFRGTETQYF,TGTGCCAGCAGCTTTCGGGGGACAGAGACCCAGTACTTC
TRBV7-9,TRBD1,TRBJ1-2,NA,CASSEAGTENYGYTF,TGTGCCAGCAGCGAGGCCGGGACAGAAAACTATGGCTACACCTTC
TRBV29-1,TRBD1,TRBJ2-7,NA,CSVDAGTGGSYEQYF,TGCAGCGTTGACGCCGGGACAGGGGGCTCCTACGAGCAGTACTTC
TRBV18,NA,TRBJ1-6,few,CASSPSSDYNSPLHF,TGTGCCAGCTCACCATCCAGTGATTATAATTCACCCCTCCACTTT
TRBV29-1,NA,TRBJ1-1,NA,CSVEVFTGNTEAFF,TGCAGCGTTGAAGTGTTTACAGGGAACACTGAAGCTTTCTTT
TRBV11-2,TRBD1,TRBJ2-1,once,CASSFNRGKYEQFF,TGTGCCAGCAGCTTCAACAGGGGGAAGTATGAGCAGTTCTTC
TRBV29-1,NA,TRBJ1-1,NA,CSVSNRRSTEAFF,TGCAGCGTTAGTAACAGGAGGTCCACTGAAGCTTTCTTT
TRBV9,TRBD1,TRBJ1-2,NA,CASSDPSTGGNYGYTF,TGTGCCAGCAGCGACCCATCCACAGGGGGCAACTATGGCTACACCTTC
TRBV5-1,TRBD2,TRBJ2-3,NA,CASSFETGGDTQYF,TGCGCCAGCAGCTTTGAAACGGGGGGGGATACGCAGTATTTT
TRBV19,NA,TRBJ1-5,few,CASRPPGSGNQPQHF,TGTGCCAGTAGACCCCCAGGGAGTGGGAATCAGCCCCAGCATTTT
TRBV4-1,NA,TRBJ2-2,NA,CASSQVSTGELFF,TGCGCCAGCAGCCAAGTTTCCACCGGGGAGCTGTTTTTT
TRBV13,NA,TRBJ1-4,NA,CASSLGGRSTNEKLFF,TGTGCCAGCAGCTTGGGGGGGAGGTCGACTAATGAAAAACTGTTTTTT
TRBV6-6,NA,TRBJ1-5,few,CASNEGYSNQPQHF,TGTGCCAGCAACGAGGGTTATAGCAATCAGCCCCAGCATTTT
TRBV5-1,NA,TRBJ2-5,NA,CASSLIGQETQYF,TGCGCCAGCAGCTTGATCGGCCAAGAGACCCAGTACTTC
TRBV2,NA,TRBJ1-3,NA,CASSGAVSGNTIYF,TGTGCCAGCAGTGGTGCTGTCTCTGGAAACACCATATATTTT
TRBV5-1,NA,TRBJ1-6,NA,CASSLAEGRNNSPLHF,TGCGCCAGCAGCTTGGCCGAAGGGCGAAATAATTCACCCCTCCACTTT
TRBV6-5,NA,TRBJ2-3,NA,CASSYSSASADTQYF,TGTGCCAGCAGTTACTCAAGCGCCAGTGCAGATACGCAGTATTTT
TRBV29-1,NA,TRBJ1-2,NA,CSVVVTGLYGYTF,TGCAGCGTTGTAGTCACAGGGCTCTATGGCTACACCTTC
TRBV18,NA,TRBJ1-2,few,CASSPSGAMAGYTF,TGTGCCAGCTCACCGTCCGGAGCAATGGCCGGCTACACCTTC